This entry concerns a single TCR beta chain. The sample originates from a study of technical replicates of blood from a few donors. Per the germline V gene, CDR1 is LGHNA and CDR2 is YNFKEQ. The CDR3 length is 15 residues. With 1 base clipped from V and 6 bases from J, the junction kept 7 bases outside the gene matches. Libraries were prepared by immunoSEQ multiplex PCR; TCRdb keeps only in-frame clonotypes and omits some of them. The profile covers fewer than 85,000 clones, with 94% appearing a single time and over 0.35% taken by the ten largest. The chain uses TRBV4-2 and TRBJ2-7; 9 nucleotides line up with TRBD2. The specimen was T cells isolated from PBMCs. This TCR came from a human donor in good health. CDR3 nucleotides: TGTGCCAGCAGCCAAGTCTTAGCGGGAGTAGCCGAGCAGTACTTC. Translated, it gives CASSQVLAGVAEQYF.